The entry below describes one T cell receptor (beta chain). The sample is drawn from a study of blood T cell repertoires in COVID-19. Study-wide context: Whether acute or convalescent, the COVID-19 samples came from the United States, Italy and Spain. T cells, B-cell-depleted T cells, or PBMCs provided the cDNA or gDNA that served as material.

Trimming left V 0 bases short and J 0 bases short, with 16 bases between. The CDR3 spans 17 residues. CDR1 and CDR2 (germline): SGHRS, YFSETQ. How the authors handled the data: Amplification from reference gene primers served as the basis for estimated nucleated cell counts. Using immunoSEQ multiplex PCR, the repertoire was profiled, and TCRdb retains in-frame clones only, with some absent. V and J calls and clone size are given by that table; D and trimming were obtained from the DNA. The sample contains some 150,000 clones, more than 80% of which appear only once. The sequenced sample consisted of peripheral blood. The chain combines TRBV5-1 with TRBJ2-7; the D gene is possibly TRBD1 (6 bases). This receptor was taken from a woman aged 55-69 years with active COVID-19. In DNA, the CDR3 is TGCGCCAGCAGCTTGGCTTGGGACACCTCGGGCTCCTACGAGCAGTACTTC. Translation: CASSLAWDTSGSYEQYF.